This passage covers 15 T cell receptor beta chains from one sample sequenced in a study of cytomegalovirus exposure and HLA in healthy donors. 60 Vbeta and 13 Jbeta primers were used in PCR. TCRdb's copy holds only in-frame clones and misses some; the assay was immunoSEQ multiplex PCR. The sample has 160,000 or so clones, 60% to 85% seen once; the top ten hold less than 2.5%. The sequencing sample was made of PBMCs. These receptor sequences come from a man between 45 and 60 years old in good health and CMV-seropositive.

The chain links TRBV4-1 to TRBJ1-2; a possible D gene is TRBD1 (6 bases). Trimming stripped 4 bases from V and 7 bases from J, with 16 bases between. CDR3 length: 14 residues. In germline, CDR1 is MGHRA, CDR2 YSYEKL. The CDR3 bases are TGCGCCAGCAGCCCCACCCTGGACAGTTCTGGCTACACCTTC. Residues: CASSPTLDSSGYTF.

The rearrangement links TRBV29-1 to TRBJ2-7; 7 bases align to TRBD1. The CDR3 totals 12 residues. In germline, CDR1 is SQVTM, CDR2 ANQGSEA. The ends lost 5 bases at V and 5 bases at J; junction bases unmatched: 6. As DNA, the CDR3 is TGCAGCGTTCTCGGGACAGCCGACGAGCAGTACTTC. It translates to CSVLGTADEQYF.

Concerning this clone: The sample holds other DNA sequences that translate to the same CDR3. This chain links TRBV4-1 with TRBJ1-5; D perhaps matches TRBD1 (6 bases). There are 16 residues in the CDR3. In germline, CDR1 is MGHRA, CDR2 YSYEKL. Trimming removed 0 bases from V and 3 bases from J, with 12 bases in between. In nucleotides, the CDR3 is TGCGCCAGCAGCCAAGAGGGCAGGGGATTCAATCAGCCCCAGCATTTT. Translated, it gives CASSQEGRGFNQPQHF.

This rearrangement joins TRBV7-8 to TRBJ2-5; D possibly corresponds to TRBD1 (6 bases). V shed 2 bases and J shed 0 bases, with 10 bases lying between them. Germline V gene lookup returns CDR1 SGHVS and CDR2 FQNEAQ. This CDR3 spans 15 amino acids. CDR3 amino acids: CASSLQGLNQETQYF. CDR3 nucleotides: TGTGCCAGCAGCTTACAGGGGCTCAACCAAGAGACCCAGTACTTC.

In this sample, this clone turned up once. This chain connects TRBV9 to TRBJ2-7; 9 bases fit TRBD2. The CDR3 is made up of 16 amino acids. Germline values: CDR1 SGDLS, CDR2 YYNGEE. The junction had 4 bases not matched to a gene; V was cut back by 0 bases and J by 0 bases. The CDR3 sequence is CASSVGTSASSYEQYF. CDR3 in DNA: TGTGCCAGCAGCGTAGGGACTAGCGCGAGCTCCTACGAGCAGTACTTC.

The rearrangement joins TRBV14 to TRBJ2-1; perhaps TRBD2 as D (6 bases). This CDR3 contains 16 residues. Per the germline V gene, CDR1 is SGHDN and CDR2 is FVKESK. Deletions cut 6 bases from V and 11 bases from J, with 26 bases between. The CDR3 sequence is CASSQSGGTPRGKQFF. Here the CDR3 DNA reads TGTGCCAGCAGTCAGAGCGGCGGGACTCCTCGGGGTAAGCAGTTCTTC.

The chain links TRBV6-1 to TRBJ1-1; D ambiguous. V lost 6 bases and J 6 bases, leaving 17 bases between the germline ends. This CDR3 comprises 14 residues. CDR1 MNHNS and CDR2 SASEGT come from the germline V gene. The CDR3 nucleotides read TGTGCCAGCAGCGACCTCTCGGGTTCGGCTGAAGCTTTCTTT. This encodes CASSDLSGSAEAFF.

V is TRBV5-4 and J is TRBJ2-7; D might be TRBD1 (6 bases). V lost 4 bases and J 1 base, leaving 12 bases between the germline ends. Germline loops: CDR1 SGHNT, CDR2 YYREEE (reference sequence). The CDR3 sequence is 14 residues long. CDR3 loop: CASSVRDKSYEQYF. The CDR3 coding sequence is TGTGCCAGCAGCGTGAGGGACAAATCCTACGAGCAGTACTTC.

The V call is TRBV7-3, the J call TRBJ2-3; 14 bases are shared with TRBD2. The V gene's germline CDR1 is SGHTA and CDR2 FQGTGA. Germline trimming cut 4 bases from V and 6 bases from J; bases unmatched to any gene: 6. This CDR3 is 16 amino acids long. CDR3 residues: CASSSGLAGARDTQYF. CDR3 DNA: TGTGCCAGCAGCTCGGGACTAGCGGGGGCCAGGGATACGCAGTATTTT.

The V gene is TRBV6-5, the J gene TRBJ1-5; D perhaps matches TRBD1 (5 bases). Trimming pared 5 bases from V and 5 bases from J, leaving 16 bases between. Looked up from germline, CDR1 is MNHEY and CDR2 is SVGAGI. The CDR3 is 15 amino acids. The CDR3 is CASSGGSSRHQPQHF. The CDR3 region has the DNA TGTGCCAGCAGTGGGGGGTCCTCAAGGCATCAGCCCCAGCATTTT.

This clone occurred once. The V call is TRBV7-3, the J call TRBJ2-1, with 8 bases identical to TRBD2. The CDR3 length is 15 residues. The germline CDR1 and CDR2 sequences are SGHTA and FQGTGA. Trimming cost V 5 bases and J 3 bases; bases outside gene matches: 6. The CDR3 here is CASSPSGTSYNEQFF. The CDR3 DNA reads as TGTGCCAGCAGCCCCTCCGGGACTAGCTACAATGAGCAGTTCTTC.

The rearrangement uses TRBV5-1 and TRBJ2-1; 7 bases are shared with TRBD1. Trimming removed 0 bases from V and 4 bases from J; junction bases left unmatched: 4. CDR3 length: 15 amino acids. The germline gives CDR1 SGHRS, CDR2 YFSETQ. The CDR3 DNA follows: TGCGCCAGCAGCTTGGGCGGACAGGAGTACAATGAGCAGTTCTTC. This sequence encodes CASSLGGQEYNEQFF.

The chain links TRBV2 to TRBJ2-5; TRBD1 aligns across 10 bases. The DNA end favors TRBJ2-7, so the J call may be wrong. Germline V gives CDR1 SNHLY, CDR2 FYNNEI. This CDR3 spans 17 amino acids. This CDR3 reads CASKSRGTGEIAYEQYF. The DNA for the CDR3 is TGTGCCAGCAAGAGTCGAGGGACAGGGGAGATAGCCTACGAGCAGTACTTC.

The rearrangement uses TRBV5-6 and TRBJ1-4; 7 nucleotides align to TRBD1. The length of the CDR3 is 13 residues. V lost 4 bases and J lost 6; bases outside the gene matches: 3. Germline CDR1 and CDR2: SGHDT and YYEEEE. CDR3 amino acids: CASSGTADEKLFF. CDR3 nucleotide sequence: TGTGCCAGCAGCGGGACAGCGGATGAAAAACTGTTTTTT. Drawing the rest from reference TRBV5-6 and TRBJ1-4, the complete variable domain is DAGVTQSPTHLIKTRGQQVTLRCSPKSGHDTVSWYQQALGQGPQFIFQYYEEEERQRGNFPDRFSGHQFPNYSSELNVNALLLGDSALYLCASSGTADEKLFFGSGTQLSVL.

The V and J genes are TRBV28 and TRBJ1-2; D call uncertain. Germline V gives CDR1 MDHEN, CDR2 SYDVKM. The length of the CDR3 is 13 residues. The V gene lost 4 bases and the J gene lost 4 bases, with 10 bases spanning the gap. CDR3 sequence reads: CASSSPLSYGYTF. The CDR3 nucleotides are TGTGCCAGCAGTTCTCCCCTTAGCTATGGCTACACCTTC.